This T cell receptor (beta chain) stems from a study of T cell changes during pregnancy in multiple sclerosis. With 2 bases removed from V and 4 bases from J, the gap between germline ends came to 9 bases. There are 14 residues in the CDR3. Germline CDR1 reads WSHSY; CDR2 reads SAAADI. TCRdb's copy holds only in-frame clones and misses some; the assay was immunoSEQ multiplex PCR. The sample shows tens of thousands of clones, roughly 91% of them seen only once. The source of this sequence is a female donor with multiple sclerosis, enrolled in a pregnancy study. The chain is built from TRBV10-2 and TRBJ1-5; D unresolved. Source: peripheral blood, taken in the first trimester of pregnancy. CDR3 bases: TGCGCCAGCAGTGAGGGCAAGACAAATCAGCCCCAGCATTTT. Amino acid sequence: CASSEGKTNQPQHF.